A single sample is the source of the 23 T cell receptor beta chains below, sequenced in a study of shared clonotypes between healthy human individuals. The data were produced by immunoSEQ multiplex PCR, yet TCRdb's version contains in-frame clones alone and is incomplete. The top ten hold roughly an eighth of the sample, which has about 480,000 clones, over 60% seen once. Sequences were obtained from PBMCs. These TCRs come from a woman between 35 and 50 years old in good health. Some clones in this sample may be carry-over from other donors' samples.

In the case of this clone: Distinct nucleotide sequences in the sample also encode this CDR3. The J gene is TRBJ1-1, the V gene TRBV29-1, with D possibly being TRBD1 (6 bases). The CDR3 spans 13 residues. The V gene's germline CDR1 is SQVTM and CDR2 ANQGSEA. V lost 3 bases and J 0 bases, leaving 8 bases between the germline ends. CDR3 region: CSVETGLNTEAFF. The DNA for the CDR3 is TGCAGCGTTGAGACAGGATTGAACACTGAAGCTTTCTTT.

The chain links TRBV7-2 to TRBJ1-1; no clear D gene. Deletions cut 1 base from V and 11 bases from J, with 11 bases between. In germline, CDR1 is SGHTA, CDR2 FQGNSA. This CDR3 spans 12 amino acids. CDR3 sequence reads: CASSLVSGSAFF. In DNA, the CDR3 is TGTGCCAGCAGCTTAGTTTCAGGATCCGCTTTCTTT.

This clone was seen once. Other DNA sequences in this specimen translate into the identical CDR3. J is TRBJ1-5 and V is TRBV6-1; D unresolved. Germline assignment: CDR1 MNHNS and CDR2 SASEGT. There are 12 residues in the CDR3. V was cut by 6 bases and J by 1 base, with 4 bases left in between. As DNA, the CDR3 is TGTGCCAGCAGGGGAAGCAATCAGCCCCAGCATTTT. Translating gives CASRGSNQPQHF.

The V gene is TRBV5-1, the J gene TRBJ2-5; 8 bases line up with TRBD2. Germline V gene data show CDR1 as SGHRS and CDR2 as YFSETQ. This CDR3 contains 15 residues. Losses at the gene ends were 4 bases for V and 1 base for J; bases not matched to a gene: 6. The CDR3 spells CASSPRTSRQETQYF. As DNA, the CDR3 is TGCGCCAGCAGCCCCCGGACTAGCCGCCAAGAGACCCAGTACTTC. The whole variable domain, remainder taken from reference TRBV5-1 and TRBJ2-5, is KAGVTQTPRYLIKTRGQQVTLSCSPISGHRSVSWYQQTPGQGLQFLFEYFSETQRNKGNFPGRFSGRQFSNSRSEMNVSTLELGDSALYLCASSPRTSRQETQYFGPGTRLLVL.

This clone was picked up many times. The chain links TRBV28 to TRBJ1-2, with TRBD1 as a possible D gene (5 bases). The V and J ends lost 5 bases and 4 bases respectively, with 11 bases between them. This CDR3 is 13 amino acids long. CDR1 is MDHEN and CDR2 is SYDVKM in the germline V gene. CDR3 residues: CASSTQASYGYTF. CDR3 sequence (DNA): TGTGCCAGCAGTACACAGGCGAGCTATGGCTACACCTTC.

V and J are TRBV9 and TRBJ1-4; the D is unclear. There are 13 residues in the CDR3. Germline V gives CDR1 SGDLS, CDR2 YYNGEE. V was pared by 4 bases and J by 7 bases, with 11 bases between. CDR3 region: CASSSGYGEKLFF. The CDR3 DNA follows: TGTGCCAGCAGCTCGGGATACGGTGAAAAACTGTTTTTT.

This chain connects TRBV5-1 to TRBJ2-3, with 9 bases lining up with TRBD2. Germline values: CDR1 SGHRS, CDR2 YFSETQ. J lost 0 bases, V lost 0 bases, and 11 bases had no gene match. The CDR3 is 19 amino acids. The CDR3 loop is CASSLAGGRAQTSTDTQYF. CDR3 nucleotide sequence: TGCGCCAGCAGCTTGGCGGGCGGGAGGGCCCAAACTAGCACAGATACGCAGTATTTT.

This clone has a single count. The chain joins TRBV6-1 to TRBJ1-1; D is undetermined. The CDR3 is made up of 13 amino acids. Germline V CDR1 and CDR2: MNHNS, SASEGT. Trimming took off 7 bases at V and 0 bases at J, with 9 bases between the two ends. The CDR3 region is CASKPTMNTEAFF. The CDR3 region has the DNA TGTGCCAGCAAACCTACTATGAACACTGAAGCTTTCTTT.

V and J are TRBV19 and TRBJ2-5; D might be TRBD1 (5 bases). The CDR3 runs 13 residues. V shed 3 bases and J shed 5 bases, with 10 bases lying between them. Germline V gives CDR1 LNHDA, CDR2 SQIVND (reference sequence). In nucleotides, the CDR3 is TGTGCCAGTAGTATGGGGCAAAGGGAGACCCAGTACTTC. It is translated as CASSMGQRETQYF. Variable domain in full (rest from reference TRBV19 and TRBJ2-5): DGGITQSPKYLFRKEGQNVTLSCEQNLNHDAMYWYRQDPGQGLRLIYYSQIVNDFQKGDIAEGYSVSREKKESFPLTVTSAQKNPTAFYLCASSMGQRETQYFGPGTRLLVL.

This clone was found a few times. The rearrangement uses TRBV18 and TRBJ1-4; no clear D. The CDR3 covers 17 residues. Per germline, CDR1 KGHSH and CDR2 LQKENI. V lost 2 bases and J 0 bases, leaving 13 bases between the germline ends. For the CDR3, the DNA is TGTGCCAGCTCACCAGGACCGAATCCTGCAACTAATGAAAAACTGTTTTTT. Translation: CASSPGPNPATNEKLFF.

DNA for the CDR3: TGTGCCAGCAGGGGCAACTACTATGGCTACACCTTC. Translated, it gives CASRGNYYGYTF. The chain couples TRBV28 to TRBJ1-2; no clear D gene. Looked up from germline, CDR1 is MDHEN and CDR2 is SYDVKM. V gave up 6 bases and J gave up 3 bases, with 8 bases separating them. This CDR3 has 12 amino acids.

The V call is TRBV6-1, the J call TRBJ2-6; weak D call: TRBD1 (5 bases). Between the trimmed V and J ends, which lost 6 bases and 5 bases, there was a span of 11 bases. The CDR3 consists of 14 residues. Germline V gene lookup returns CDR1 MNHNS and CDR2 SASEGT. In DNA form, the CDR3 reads TGTGCCAGCAGGCAGGGTATCTGGGCCAACGTCCTGACTTTC. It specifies CASRQGIWANVLTF.

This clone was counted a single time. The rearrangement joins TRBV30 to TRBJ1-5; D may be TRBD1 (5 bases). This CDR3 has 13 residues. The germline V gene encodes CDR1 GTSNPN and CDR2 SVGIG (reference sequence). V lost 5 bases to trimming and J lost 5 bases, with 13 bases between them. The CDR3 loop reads CAWQGGGDQPQHF. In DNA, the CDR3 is TGTGCCTGGCAGGGTGGGGGGGATCAGCCCCAGCATTTT.

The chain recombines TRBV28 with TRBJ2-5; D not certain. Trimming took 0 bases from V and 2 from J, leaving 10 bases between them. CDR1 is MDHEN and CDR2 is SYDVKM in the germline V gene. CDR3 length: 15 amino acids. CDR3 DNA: TGTGCCAGCAGTTTATGGGCTAGTCGGCAAGAGACCCAGTACTTC. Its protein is CASSLWASRQETQYF.

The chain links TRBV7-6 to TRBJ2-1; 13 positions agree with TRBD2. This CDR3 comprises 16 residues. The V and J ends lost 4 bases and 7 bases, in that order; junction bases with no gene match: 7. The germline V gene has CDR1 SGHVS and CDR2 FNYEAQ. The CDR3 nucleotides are TGTGCCAGCAGCTCATGGACTAGCGGGAGTTCGAATGAGCAGTTCTTC. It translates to CASSSWTSGSSNEQFF.

The CDR3 coding sequence is TGCAGCGGAGGAGGGGGCTTTTTGAGCTCCTACAATGAGCAGTTCTTC. It codes for CSGGGGFLSSYNEQFF. V and J are TRBV29-1 and TRBJ2-1, with D possibly TRBD1 on 7 matching bases. This CDR3 region has 16 residues. The germline gives CDR1 SQVTM, CDR2 ANQGSEA. The germline V and J ends were trimmed by 7 bases and 0 bases, with 19 bases remaining between them.

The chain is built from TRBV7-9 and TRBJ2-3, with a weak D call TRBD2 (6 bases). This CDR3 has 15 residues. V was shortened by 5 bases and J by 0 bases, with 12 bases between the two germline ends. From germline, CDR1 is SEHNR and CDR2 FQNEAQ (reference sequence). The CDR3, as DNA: TGTGCCAGCAGCCCCACTAGCAGTAGCACAGATACGCAGTATTTT. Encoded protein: CASSPTSSSTDTQYF.

The DNA of the CDR3 is TGTGCCAGCAGTTGGCAGGGCTACGAGCAGTACTTC. This codes for CASSWQGYEQYF. The V call is TRBV2, the J call TRBJ2-7, with D maybe TRBD1 (5 bases). The CDR3 consists of 12 residues. Trimming removed 5 bases at V and 3 bases at J, with 8 bases between. CDR1 and CDR2 (germline): SNHLY, FYNNEI.

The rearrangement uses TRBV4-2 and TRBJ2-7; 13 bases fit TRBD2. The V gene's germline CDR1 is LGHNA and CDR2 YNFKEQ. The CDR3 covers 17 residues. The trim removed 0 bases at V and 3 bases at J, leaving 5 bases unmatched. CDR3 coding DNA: TGTGCCAGCAGCCAAGACCCTACTAGCGGGAGGGTCTACGAGCAGTACTTC. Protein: CASSQDPTSGRVYEQYF.

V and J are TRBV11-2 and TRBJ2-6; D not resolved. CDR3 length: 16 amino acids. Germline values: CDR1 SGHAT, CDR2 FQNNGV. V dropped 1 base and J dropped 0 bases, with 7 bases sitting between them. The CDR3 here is CASSLVDHSGANVLTF. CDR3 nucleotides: TGTGCCAGCAGCTTAGTCGATCACTCTGGGGCCAACGTCCTGACTTTC.

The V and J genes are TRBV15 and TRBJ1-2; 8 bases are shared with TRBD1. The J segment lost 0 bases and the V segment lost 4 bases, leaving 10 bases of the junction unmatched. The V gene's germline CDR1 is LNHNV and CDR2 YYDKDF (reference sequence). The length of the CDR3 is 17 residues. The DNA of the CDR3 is TGTGCCACCAGCACCCAGGACAGGGCCAAATCTAACTATGGCTACACCTTC. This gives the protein CATSTQDRAKSNYGYTF.

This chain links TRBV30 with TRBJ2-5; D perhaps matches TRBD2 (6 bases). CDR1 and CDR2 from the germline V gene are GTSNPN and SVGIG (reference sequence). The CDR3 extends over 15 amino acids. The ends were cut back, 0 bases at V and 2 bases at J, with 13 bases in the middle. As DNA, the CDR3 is TGTGCCTGGAGTGTAAACCATAGCGGACAAGAGACCCAGTACTTC. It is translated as CAWSVNHSGQETQYF.

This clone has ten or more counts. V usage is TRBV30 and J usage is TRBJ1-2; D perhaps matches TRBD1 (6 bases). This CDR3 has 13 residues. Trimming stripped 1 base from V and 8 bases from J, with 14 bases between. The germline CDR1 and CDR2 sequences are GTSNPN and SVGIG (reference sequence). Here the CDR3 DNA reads TGTGCCTGGAGTGCCCCAGGACAGACCGGCTACACCTTC. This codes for CAWSAPGQTGYTF. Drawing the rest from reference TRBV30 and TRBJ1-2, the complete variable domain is SQTIHQWPATLVQPVGSPLSLECTVEGTSNPNLYWYRQAAGRGLQLLFYSVGIGQISSEVPQNLSASRPQDRQFILSSKKLLLSDSGFYLCAWSAPGQTGYTFGSGTRLTVV.